This TCR beta chain originates from a study of human T cells and chemical hapten exposure. Time point indicated: pre-sensitization, week 0. As to treatment: therapeutic diphenylcyclopropenone sensitization with weekly scalp DPC. Blood sampling occurred before each patch-test application. The table lists this clonotype with many counts. Its antigen is not identified. TCRdb redid the calling of the RACE reads with MiXCR, one entry per CDR3 protein. The table records 60,000 to 70,000 distinct CDR3 sequences, approximately 11% of them present only once. Trimming removed 1 base at V and 6 bases at J, with 10 bases between. This CDR3 has 13 amino acids. Germline loops: CDR1 LNHNV, CDR2 YYDKDF (reference sequence). Findings and caveats of the study: DPC sensitization left the count of TCRs above 1 in 1000 unchanged.

The source was whole blood, collected in connection with sensitization to the hapten diphenylcyclopropenone (DPC). This receptor was taken from a woman aged 45-60 years with alopecia areata. Some clones in this sample may be carry-over from other donors' samples. The chain has TRBV15 and TRBJ2-7; perhaps TRBD2 as D (5 bases). The CDR3 loop reads CATSRGSGFEQYF. CDR3 nucleotides: TGTGCCACCAGCAGAGGGTCGGGGTTCGAGCAGTACTTC.